Included here is one T cell receptor beta chain sequence, with context. Original handling: Amplifying reference gene primers gave estimates of nucleated cell counts. Using immunoSEQ multiplex PCR, the repertoire was profiled, and TCRdb retains in-frame clones only, with some absent. That table is the source of V, J and clone size, and D and trimming were worked out from the DNA. The table records around 72,000 clones, more than 90% of them present only once. The sample is drawn from a study of blood T cell repertoires in COVID-19. Looking at the study overall: Researchers got acute and convalescent COVID-19 samples from the United States, Italy and Spain. Sample material is recorded as cDNA or gDNA derived from T cells, B-cell-depleted T cells, or PBMCs.

The CDR3 spans 16 residues. Trimming took 5 bases from V and 2 from J, leaving 18 bases between them. From germline, CDR1 is KGHSH and CDR2 LQKENI. The V gene is TRBV18, the J gene TRBJ1-2; D may be TRBD1 (6 bases). This TCR came from a human donor with active COVID-19. The donor label of this sample is uncertain. Sequencing input: peripheral blood. The CDR3 nucleotides read TGTGCCAGCTCAACCTTTACAGGGCCTTACAACTATGGCTACACCTTC. Amino acid sequence: CASSTFTGPYNYGYTF.